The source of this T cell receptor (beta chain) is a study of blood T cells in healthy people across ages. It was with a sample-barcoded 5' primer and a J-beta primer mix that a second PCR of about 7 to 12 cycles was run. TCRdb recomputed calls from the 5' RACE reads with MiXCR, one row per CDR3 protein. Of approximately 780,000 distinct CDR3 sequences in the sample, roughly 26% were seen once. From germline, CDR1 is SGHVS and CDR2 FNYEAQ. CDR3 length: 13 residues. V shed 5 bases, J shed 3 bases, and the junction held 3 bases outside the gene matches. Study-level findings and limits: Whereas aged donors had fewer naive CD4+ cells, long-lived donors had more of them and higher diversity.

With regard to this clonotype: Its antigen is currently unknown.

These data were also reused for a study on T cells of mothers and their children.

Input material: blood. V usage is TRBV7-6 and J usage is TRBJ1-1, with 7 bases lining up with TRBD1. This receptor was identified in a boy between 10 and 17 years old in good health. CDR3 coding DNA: TGTGCCAGCAGCGGGGACAGTTACACTGAAGCTTTCTTT. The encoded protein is CASSGDSYTEAFF.